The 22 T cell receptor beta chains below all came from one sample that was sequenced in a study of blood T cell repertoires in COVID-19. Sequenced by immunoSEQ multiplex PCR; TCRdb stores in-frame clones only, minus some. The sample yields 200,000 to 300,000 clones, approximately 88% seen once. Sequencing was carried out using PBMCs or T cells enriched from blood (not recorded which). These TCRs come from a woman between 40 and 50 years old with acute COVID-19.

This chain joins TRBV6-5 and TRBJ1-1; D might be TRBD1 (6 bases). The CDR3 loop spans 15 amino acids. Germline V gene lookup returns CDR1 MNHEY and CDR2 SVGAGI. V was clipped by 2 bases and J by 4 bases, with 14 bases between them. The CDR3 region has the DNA TGTGCCAGCAGTTACAGGAAGGGGGAGACCACTGAAGCTTTCTTT. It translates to CASSYRKGETTEAFF.

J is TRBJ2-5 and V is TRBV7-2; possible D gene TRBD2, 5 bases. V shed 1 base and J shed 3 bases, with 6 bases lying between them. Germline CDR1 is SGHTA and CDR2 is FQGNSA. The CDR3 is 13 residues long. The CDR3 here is CASSLVGEETQYF. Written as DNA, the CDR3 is TGTGCCAGCAGCTTAGTCGGGGAAGAGACCCAGTACTTC.

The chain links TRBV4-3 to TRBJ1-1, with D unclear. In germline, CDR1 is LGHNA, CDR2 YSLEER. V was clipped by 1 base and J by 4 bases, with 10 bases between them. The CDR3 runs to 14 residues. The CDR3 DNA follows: TGCGCCAGCAGCCAAGTGACGGGTGGCACTGAAGCTTTCTTT. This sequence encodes CASSQVTGGTEAFF.

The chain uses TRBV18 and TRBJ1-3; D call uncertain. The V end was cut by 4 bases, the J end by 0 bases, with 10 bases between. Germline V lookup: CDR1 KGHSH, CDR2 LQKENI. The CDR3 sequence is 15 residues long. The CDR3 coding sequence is TGTGCCAGCTCACTGGACTTAAGCTCTGGAAACACCATATATTTT. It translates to CASSLDLSSGNTIYF. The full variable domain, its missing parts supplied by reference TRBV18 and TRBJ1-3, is NAGVMQNPRHLVRRRGQEARLRCSPMKGHSHVYWYRQLPEEGLKFMVYLQKENIIDESGMPKERFSAEFPKEGPSILRIQQVVRGDSAAYFCASSLDLSSGNTIYFGEGSWLTVV.

The CDR3: CATSSGTVDGYTF. CDR3 in DNA: TGTGCCACCAGCAGCGGGACTGTTGATGGCTACACCTTC. J is TRBJ1-2 and V is TRBV15; tentative D call: TRBD1 (5 bases). Trimming cost V 3 bases and J 6 bases, with 11 bases left between them. Germline V gene sequence: CDR1 LNHNV, CDR2 YYDKDF (reference sequence). This CDR3 is built from 13 residues. Drawing the rest from reference TRBV15 and TRBJ1-2, the complete variable domain is DAMVIQNPRYQVTQFGKPVTLSCSQTLNHNVMYWYQQKSSQAPKLLFHYYDKDFNNEADTPDNFQSRRPNTSFCFLDIRSPGLGDTAMYLCATSSGTVDGYTFGSGTRLTVV.

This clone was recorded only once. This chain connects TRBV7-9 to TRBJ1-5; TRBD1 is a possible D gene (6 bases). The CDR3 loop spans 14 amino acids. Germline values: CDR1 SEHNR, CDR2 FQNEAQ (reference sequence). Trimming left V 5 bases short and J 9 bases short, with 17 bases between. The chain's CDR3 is CASSRGQGVGPQHF. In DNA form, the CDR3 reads TGTGCCAGCAGCCGGGGACAAGGAGTGGGGCCCCAGCATTTT.

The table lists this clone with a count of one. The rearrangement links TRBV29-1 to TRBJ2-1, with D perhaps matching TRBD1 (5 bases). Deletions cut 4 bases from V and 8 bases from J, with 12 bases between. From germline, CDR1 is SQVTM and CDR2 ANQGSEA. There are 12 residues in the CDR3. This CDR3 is CSVAKGWDEQFF. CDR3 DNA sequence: TGCAGCGTTGCCAAGGGGTGGGATGAGCAGTTCTTC.

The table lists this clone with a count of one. The CDR3 sequence: CASGSGTSATRRYNEQFF. The CDR3 DNA reads TGTGCTAGTGGTTCCGGGACTAGCGCGACCCGGCGGTACAATGAGCAGTTCTTC. The V call is TRBV12-5, the J call TRBJ2-1, with TRBD2 matching 10 bases. The CDR3 has 18 amino acids. J lost 4 bases, V lost 4 bases, and 13 bases had no gene match. From germline, CDR1 is LGHNT and CDR2 FRNRAP.

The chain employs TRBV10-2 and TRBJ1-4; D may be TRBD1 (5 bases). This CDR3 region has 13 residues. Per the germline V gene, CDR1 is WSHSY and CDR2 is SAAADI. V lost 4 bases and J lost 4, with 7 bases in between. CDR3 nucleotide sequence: TGCGCCAGCAGTGGACAGATTAATGAAAAACTGTTTTTT. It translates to CASSGQINEKLFF.

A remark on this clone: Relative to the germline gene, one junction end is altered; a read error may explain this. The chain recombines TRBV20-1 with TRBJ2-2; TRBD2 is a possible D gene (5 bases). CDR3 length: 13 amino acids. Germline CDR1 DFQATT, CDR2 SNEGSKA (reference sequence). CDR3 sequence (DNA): TGCAGTGCTAGTCTCTTTGAACACCGGGGAGCTGTTTTT. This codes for CSASLFEHRGAVF.

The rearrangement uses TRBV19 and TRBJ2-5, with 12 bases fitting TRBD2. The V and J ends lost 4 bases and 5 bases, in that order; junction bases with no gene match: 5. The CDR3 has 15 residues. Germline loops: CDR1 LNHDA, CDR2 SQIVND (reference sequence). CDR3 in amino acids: CASSNLAGGPETQYF. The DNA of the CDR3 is TGTGCCAGTAGTAACCTAGCGGGGGGGCCGGAGACCCAGTACTTC.

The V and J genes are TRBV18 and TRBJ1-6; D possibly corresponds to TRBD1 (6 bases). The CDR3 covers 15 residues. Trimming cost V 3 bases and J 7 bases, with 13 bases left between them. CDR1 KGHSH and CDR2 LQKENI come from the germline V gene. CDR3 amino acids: CASSPTRGANSPLHF. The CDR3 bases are TGTGCCAGCTCACCCACCCGGGGGGCGAATTCACCCCTCCACTTT.

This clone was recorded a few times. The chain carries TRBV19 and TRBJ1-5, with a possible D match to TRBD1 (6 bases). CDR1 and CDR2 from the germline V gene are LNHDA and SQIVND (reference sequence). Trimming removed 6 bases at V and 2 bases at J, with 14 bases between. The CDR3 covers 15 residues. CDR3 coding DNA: TGTGCCAGTAGCAACAGGGACGGGGGCAATCAGCCCCAGCATTTT. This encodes CASSNRDGGNQPQHF.

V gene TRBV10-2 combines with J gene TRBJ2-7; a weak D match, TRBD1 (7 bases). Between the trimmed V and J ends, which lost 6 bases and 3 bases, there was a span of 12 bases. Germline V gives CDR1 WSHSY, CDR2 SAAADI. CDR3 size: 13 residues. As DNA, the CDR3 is TGCGCCAGCAGGCGGGGACAGAACTACGAGCAGTACGTC. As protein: CASRRGQNYEQYV.

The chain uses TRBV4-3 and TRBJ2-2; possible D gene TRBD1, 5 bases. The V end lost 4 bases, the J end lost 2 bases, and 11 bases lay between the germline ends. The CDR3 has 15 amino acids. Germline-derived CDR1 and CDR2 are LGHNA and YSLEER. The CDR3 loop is CASSPSQVNTGELFF. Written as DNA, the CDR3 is TGCGCCAGCAGCCCCTCACAGGTCAACACCGGGGAGCTGTTTTTT.

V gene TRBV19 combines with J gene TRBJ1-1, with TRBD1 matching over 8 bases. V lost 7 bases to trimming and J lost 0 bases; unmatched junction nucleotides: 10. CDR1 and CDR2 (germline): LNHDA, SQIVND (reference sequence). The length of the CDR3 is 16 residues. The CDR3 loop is CASTGTGTPMNTEAFF. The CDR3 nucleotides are TGTGCCAGTACGGGGACAGGAACCCCCATGAACACTGAAGCTTTCTTT.

The CDR3 reads CASSLAGRGNTIYF. As DNA, the CDR3 is TGTGCCAGCAGCTTGGCAGGGCGTGGAAACACCATATATTTT. The chain employs TRBV5-4 and TRBJ1-3; tentative D call: TRBD1 (5 bases). CDR1 is SGHNT, CDR2 YYREEE, per germline (reference sequence). The CDR3 runs to 14 residues. V lost 0 bases and J lost 3, with 7 bases in between.

CDR3 loop: CACHPNGNSPLHF. CDR3 sequence (DNA): TGTGCCTGCCACCCCAACGGGAATTCACCCCTCCACTTT. The chain is built from TRBV30 and TRBJ1-6; D is unresolved. Germline values: CDR1 GTSNPN, CDR2 SVGIG (reference sequence). The CDR3 length is 13 residues. Trimming took off 6 bases at V and 7 bases at J, with 13 bases between the two ends.

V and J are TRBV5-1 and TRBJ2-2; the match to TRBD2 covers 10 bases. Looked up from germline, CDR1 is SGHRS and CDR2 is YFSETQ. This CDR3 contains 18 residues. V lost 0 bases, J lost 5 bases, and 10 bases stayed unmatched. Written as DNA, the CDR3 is TGCGCCAGCAGCTTGGAGGCCAGCGGGGGGGCCGGTACCGGGGAGCTGTTTTTT. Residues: CASSLEASGGAGTGELFF. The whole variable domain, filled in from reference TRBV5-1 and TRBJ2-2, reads KAGVTQTPRYLIKTRGQQVTLSCSPISGHRSVSWYQQTPGQGLQFLFEYFSETQRNKGNFPGRFSGRQFSNSRSEMNVSTLELGDSALYLCASSLEASGGAGTGELFFGEGSRLTVL.

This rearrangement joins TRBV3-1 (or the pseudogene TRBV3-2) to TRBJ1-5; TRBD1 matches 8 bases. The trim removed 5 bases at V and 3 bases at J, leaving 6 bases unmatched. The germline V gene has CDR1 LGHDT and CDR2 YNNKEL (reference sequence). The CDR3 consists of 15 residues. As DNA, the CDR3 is TGTGCCAGCAGCGCGACAGGGGCCCCCAATCAGCCCCAGCATTTT. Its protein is CASSATGAPNQPQHF.

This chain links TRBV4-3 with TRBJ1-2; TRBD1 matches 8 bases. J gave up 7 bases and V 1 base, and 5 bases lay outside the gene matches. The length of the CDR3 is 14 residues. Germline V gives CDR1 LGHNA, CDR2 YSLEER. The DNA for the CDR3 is TGCGCCAGCAGCCAAGGGACAGGGAGCGGTGGCTACACCTTC. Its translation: CASSQGTGSGGYTF.

Here the CDR3 DNA reads TGCGCCAGCAGCTTGGCCCCCACTAGCGGGGGGGCTAATGAGCAGTTCTTC. Protein: CASSLAPTSGGANEQFF. This rearrangement joins TRBV5-1 to TRBJ2-1, with 13 positions matching TRBD2. V lost 0 bases to trimming and J lost 7 bases; unmatched junction nucleotides: 7. From germline, CDR1 is SGHRS and CDR2 YFSETQ. The CDR3 runs to 17 residues.